Listed below are T cell receptor beta chains from one sample, sequenced in a study of CD8+CD57+ T cells in acquired aplastic anemia. Using its own MiXCR run on the reads, TCRdb lists one record per CDR3 protein. The table includes approximately 190,000 distinct CDR3 sequences, more than 45% detected once. The source material was sorted CD4+, CD8+, or CD8+CD57+ T cells (not recorded which) from PBMCs. These receptors came from a human donor with aplastic anemia. Each CDR3 is given with its conserved first and last residue. Each record gives: D gene, clone size, V gene, CDR3 length, J gene, CDR3 DNA, CDR3 protein. A D gene is named only where the DNA matches it firmly. Size is omitted from some rows. Given values are once, few, many or a class for expanded clones.

d_gene: -; abundance: many; v_gene: TRBV2; len: 16; j_gene: TRBJ1-2; CDR3nt: TGTGCCAGCAAAATGGAGGGGGGCAACTCAAACTATGGCTACACCTTC; CDR3aa: CASKMEGGNSNYGYTF
d_gene: -; abundance: -; v_gene: TRBV25-1; len: 15; j_gene: TRBJ2-1; CDR3nt: TGTGCCAGCAGTAACAACGGGGGCCCCTACAATGAGCAGTTCTTC; CDR3aa: CASSNNGGPYNEQFF
d_gene: TRBD1; abundance: -; v_gene: TRBV25-1; len: 12; j_gene: TRBJ1-1; CDR3nt: TGTGCCAGCAGTGAGGGACAGTATGAAGCTTTCTTT; CDR3aa: CASSEGQYEAFF
d_gene: -; abundance: -; v_gene: TRBV29-1; len: 12; j_gene: TRBJ2-7; CDR3nt: TGCAGCGTTGGTGTGGGCCCCTACGAGCAGTACTTC; CDR3aa: CSVGVGPYEQYF
d_gene: -; abundance: many; v_gene: TRBV6-5; len: 14; j_gene: TRBJ1-3; CDR3nt: TGTGCCAGCAGTTACTCGACAGCTGGAAACACCATATATTTT; CDR3aa: CASSYSTAGNTIYF
d_gene: TRBD2; abundance: -; v_gene: TRBV2; len: 13; j_gene: TRBJ2-7; CDR3nt: TGTGCCACCTCAGAAGGGACTAGCGGGAGACGGTGCTTC; CDR3aa: CATSEGTSGRRCF
d_gene: -; abundance: -; v_gene: TRBV10-3; len: 14; j_gene: TRBJ1-6; CDR3nt: TGTGCCATCAGTGAGTCCAGTGGGAATTCACCCCTCCACTTT; CDR3aa: CAISESSGNSPLHF
d_gene: TRBD2; abundance: many; v_gene: TRBV19; len: 15; j_gene: TRBJ2-5; CDR3nt: TGTGCCAGTTCCGGGACTAGCGGGAGAAGAGAGACCCAGTACTTC; CDR3aa: CASSGTSGRRETQYF
d_gene: -; abundance: few; v_gene: TRBV7-9; len: 12; j_gene: TRBJ1-2; CDR3nt: TGTGCCGGCAGCCCCCCTGGGAGAGGCTACACCTTC; CDR3aa: CAGSPPGRGYTF
d_gene: TRBD1; abundance: few; v_gene: TRBV20-1; len: 15; j_gene: TRBJ1-5; CDR3nt: TGCAGTGCGGGGACAGGGGATCGGTTTTGGCAGCCCCAGCATTTT; CDR3aa: CSAGTGDRFWQPQHF
d_gene: -; abundance: once; v_gene: TRBV5-4; len: 14; j_gene: TRBJ1-3; CDR3nt: TGTGCCAGCAGCTTGGACGGATTTGGAAACACCATATATTTT; CDR3aa: CASSLDGFGNTIYF
d_gene: -; abundance: once; v_gene: TRBV7-3; len: 13; j_gene: TRBJ2-3; CDR3nt: TGTGCCAGCAGCCAAGCTAGCACAGATACGCAGTATTTT; CDR3aa: CASSQASTDTQYF
d_gene: TRBD2; abundance: many; v_gene: TRBV6-1; len: 14; j_gene: TRBJ2-3; CDR3nt: TGTGCCAGCAGGAGGGCGGTGGGGGGGAAAACGCAGTATTTT; CDR3aa: CASRRAVGGKTQYF
d_gene: -; abundance: -; v_gene: TRBV29-1; len: 13; j_gene: TRBJ1-5; CDR3nt: TGCAGCGTTGTTTTTAATCTCAATCAGCCCCAGCATTTT; CDR3aa: CSVVFNLNQPQHF
d_gene: -; abundance: -; v_gene: TRBV18; len: 16; j_gene: TRBJ1-1; CDR3nt: TGTGCCAGCTCACTCCACCCTGGGCAGGCGGGTACTGAAGCTTTCTTT; CDR3aa: CASSLHPGQAGTEAFF
d_gene: -; abundance: -; v_gene: TRBV6-1; len: 10; j_gene: TRBJ1-2; CDR3nt: TGTGCCAGCAGGAAGGGGGGCTACACCTTC; CDR3aa: CASRKGGYTF
d_gene: TRBD2; abundance: many; v_gene: TRBV15; len: 13; j_gene: TRBJ2-4; CDR3nt: TGTGCCACCGGGACTAGCGGAAAAAACATTCAGTACTTC; CDR3aa: CATGTSGKNIQYF
d_gene: TRBD1; abundance: many; v_gene: TRBV3-1; len: 16; j_gene: TRBJ1-2; CDR3nt: TGTGCCAGCAGCCCAGGCGTAGGGGGCCTTAACTATGGCTACACCTTC; CDR3aa: CASSPGVGGLNYGYTF
d_gene: TRBD1; abundance: once; v_gene: TRBV24-1; len: 13; j_gene: TRBJ2-7; CDR3nt: TGTGCCACCAGGGGACAGAATACCTACGAGCAGCACTTC; CDR3aa: CATRGQNTYEQHF
d_gene: -; abundance: few; v_gene: TRBV2; len: 15; j_gene: TRBJ2-2; CDR3nt: TGTGCCAGCAGTGAAGGGGGATTTGGCACCGGGGAGCTGTTTTTT; CDR3aa: CASSEGGFGTGELFF
d_gene: -; abundance: few; v_gene: TRBV7-3; len: 13; j_gene: TRBJ2-5; CDR3nt: TGTGCCAGCAGCTGGCGGGGACAAGAGACCCAGTACTTC; CDR3aa: CASSWRGQETQYF
d_gene: TRBD1; abundance: -; v_gene: TRBV20-1; len: 15; j_gene: TRBJ1-2; CDR3nt: TGCAGTGCTCGTACCGTAGGGACAGGCAGTTATGGCTACACCTTC; CDR3aa: CSARTVGTGSYGYTF